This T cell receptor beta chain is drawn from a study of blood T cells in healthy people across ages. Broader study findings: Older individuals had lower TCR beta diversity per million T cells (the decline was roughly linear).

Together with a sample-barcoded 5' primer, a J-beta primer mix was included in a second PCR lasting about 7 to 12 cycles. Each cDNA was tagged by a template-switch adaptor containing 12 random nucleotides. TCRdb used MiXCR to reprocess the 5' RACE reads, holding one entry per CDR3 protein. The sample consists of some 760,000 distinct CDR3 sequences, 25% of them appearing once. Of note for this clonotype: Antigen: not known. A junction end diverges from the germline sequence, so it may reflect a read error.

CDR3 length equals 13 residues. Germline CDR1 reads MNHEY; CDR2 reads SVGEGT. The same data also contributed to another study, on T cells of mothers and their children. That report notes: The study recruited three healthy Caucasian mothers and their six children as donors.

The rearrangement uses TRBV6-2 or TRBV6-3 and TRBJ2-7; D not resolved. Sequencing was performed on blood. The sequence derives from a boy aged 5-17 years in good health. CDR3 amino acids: CASSYSRDTLTNF. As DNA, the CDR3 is TGTGCCAGCAGTTACTCGAGAGATACTCTTACCAACTTC.